These 26 T cell receptor beta chains came from one sample sequenced in a study of long-term antiretroviral therapy in people with HIV. immunoSEQ v3.0 was run at survey level. Here immunoSEQ multiplex PCR was the method, and the copy in TCRdb shows in-frame clones only, minus some. The table includes about 35,000 clones, roughly four fifths detected once. The source material was unsorted PBMCs, sampled 1 year after starting antiretroviral therapy. All receptors derive from a man between 18 and 35 years old with HIV.

The chain couples TRBV10-3 to TRBJ2-2, with 10 bases fitting TRBD2. The CDR3 totals 17 residues. CDR1 is ENHRY and CDR2 is SYGVKD in the germline V gene. V shed 3 bases, J shed 8 bases, and the junction held 12 bases outside the gene matches. CDR3 residues: CAISDLQPSGRVGELFF. DNA of the CDR3: TGTGCCATCAGTGACCTACAACCTAGCGGGAGAGTAGGGGAGCTGTTTTTT.

The chain combines TRBV5-4 with TRBJ2-7, with 10 positions matching TRBD2. J lost 6 bases, V lost 0 bases, and 6 bases had no gene match. CDR1 and CDR2 from the germline V gene are SGHNT and YYREEE (reference sequence). The CDR3 covers 15 residues. DNA for the CDR3: TGTGCCAGCAGCTTGGAAGCGGGAGGGCTTCGCGAGCAGTACTTC. Residues: CASSLEAGGLREQYF.

This chain connects TRBV10-3 to TRBJ1-3; D is unresolved. V dropped 2 bases and J dropped 0 bases, with 8 bases sitting between them. This CDR3 spans 15 amino acids. CDR1 and CDR2 (germline): ENHRY, SYGVKD. The CDR3 is CAISEPRSSGNTIYF. The CDR3 nucleotides read TGTGCCATCAGTGAGCCCCGGAGCTCTGGAAACACCATATATTTT.

This clone was recorded once. The chain combines TRBV27 with TRBJ2-5, with 9 positions matching TRBD2. The germline V gene encodes CDR1 MNHEY and CDR2 SMNVEV (reference sequence). The CDR3 has 14 residues. The junction had 4 bases not matched to a gene; V was cut back by 4 bases and J by 4 bases. The DNA of the CDR3 is TGTGCCAGCAGTTCCCTAGCGGGGTTAGAGACCCAGTACTTC. It specifies CASSSLAGLETQYF.

A few counts support this clone. V and J are TRBV6-5 and TRBJ2-7; D is unclear. V lost 5 bases, J lost 1 base, and 6 bases lay in between. Germline V gives CDR1 MNHEY, CDR2 SVGAGI. The CDR3 loop spans 12 amino acids. In DNA, the CDR3 is TGTGCCAGCAGTGTCTCTTCCTACGAGCAGTACTTC. Protein product: CASSVSSYEQYF.

V usage is TRBV29-1 and J usage is TRBJ2-1; D is perhaps TRBD1 or TRBD2 (5 bases each). This CDR3 region has 14 residues. Trimming left V 1 base short and J 6 bases short, with 13 bases between. Germline assignment: CDR1 SQVTM and CDR2 ANQGSEA. Written as DNA, the CDR3 is TGCAGCGTTGAAGGTCGGGGCAGGGTCAATGAGCAGTTCTTC. Its translation is CSVEGRGRVNEQFF.

The chain uses TRBV5-1 and TRBJ2-1, with 11 bases lining up with TRBD2. The CDR3 has 15 residues. Germline V gives CDR1 SGHRS, CDR2 YFSETQ. The J segment lost 6 bases and the V segment lost 2 bases, leaving 4 bases of the junction unmatched. The CDR3 is CASSLLAGDGNEQFF. CDR3 bases: TGCGCCAGCAGCTTACTAGCGGGAGATGGCAATGAGCAGTTCTTC. Together with reference TRBV5-1 and TRBJ2-1, the CDR3 gives the full variable domain: KAGVTQTPRYLIKTRGQQVTLSCSPISGHRSVSWYQQTPGQGLQFLFEYFSETQRNKGNFPGRFSGRQFSNSRSEMNVSTLELGDSALYLCASSLLAGDGNEQFFGPGTRLTVL.

This chain links TRBV5-1 with TRBJ2-5; D perhaps matches TRBD1 (6 bases). Per the germline V gene, CDR1 is SGHRS and CDR2 is YFSETQ. CDR3 length equals 16 residues. The V gene lost 0 bases and the J gene lost 1 base, with 13 bases spanning the gap. The CDR3 nucleotides are TGCGCCAGCAGCTTGGCCCAGGGGCCTGCCCAAGAGACCCAGTACTTC. The encoded protein is CASSLAQGPAQETQYF.

V is TRBV9 and J is TRBJ1-1; D remains ambiguous. This CDR3 spans 14 amino acids. CDR1 is SGDLS, CDR2 YYNGEE, per germline. V lost 3 bases, J lost 1 base, and 10 bases lay in between. CDR3 bases: TGTGCCAGCAGCGGTTCCCGGGGGAACACTGAAGCTTTCTTT. Protein: CASSGSRGNTEAFF.

The chain links TRBV4-3 to TRBJ2-1, with TRBD2 matching 9 bases. This CDR3 comprises 17 residues. The germline gives CDR1 LGHNA, CDR2 YSLEER. The ends lost 0 bases at V and 5 bases at J; junction bases unmatched: 8. For the CDR3, the DNA is TGCGCCAGCAGCCAAGATCGTGTAGCGGGAGAGAACAATGAGCAGTTCTTC. It is translated as CASSQDRVAGENNEQFF.

CDR3 nucleotides: TGCGCCAGCAGTGAGCGGGCCCCATCCTACGAGCAGTACTTC. This sequence encodes CASSERAPSYEQYF. The rearrangement joins TRBV10-2 to TRBJ2-7; no clear D. V lost 2 bases to trimming and J lost 1 base, with 9 bases between them. The germline gives CDR1 WSHSY, CDR2 SAAADI. The CDR3 sequence is 14 residues long.

The rearrangement joins TRBV9 to TRBJ1-1; the D gene is possibly TRBD1 (5 bases). Trimming removed 6 bases from V and 0 bases from J, with 9 bases in between. This CDR3 contains 13 residues. Germline CDR1 and CDR2: SGDLS and YYNGEE. The CDR3 loop reads CASTRTLNTEAFF. CDR3 DNA: TGTGCCAGCACTAGGACATTGAACACTGAAGCTTTCTTT. Supplemented by reference TRBV9 and TRBJ1-1, the full variable domain reads DSGVTQTPKHLITATGQRVTLRCSPRSGDLSVYWYQQSLDQGLQFLIQYYNGEERAKGNILERFSAQQFPDLHSELNLSSLELGDSALYFCASTRTLNTEAFFGQGTRLTVV.

The chain couples TRBV6-6 to TRBJ1-5; maybe TRBD1 (6 bases). Germline V gene lookup returns CDR1 MNHNY and CDR2 SVGAGI (reference sequence). V lost 7 bases to trimming and J lost 6 bases, with 13 bases between them. This CDR3 is built from 13 residues. The CDR3: CASNTARGQPQHF. CDR3 nucleotide sequence: TGTGCCAGCAACACCGCCAGGGGTCAGCCCCAGCATTTT.

CDR3 nucleotides: TGCGCCAGCAGCCAAGATACCCCCGGGCAGAACTACGAGCAGTACTTC. As protein: CASSQDTPGQNYEQYF. This sequence joins TRBV4-3 and TRBJ2-7; D is undetermined. Trimming cost V 0 bases and J 3 bases, with 15 bases left between them. This CDR3 contains 16 residues. Germline assignment: CDR1 LGHNA and CDR2 YSLEER.

The chain joins TRBV19 to TRBJ2-2; D not resolved. V lost 3 bases, J lost 6 bases, and 8 bases lay in between. CDR1 is LNHDA and CDR2 is SQIVND in the germline V gene (reference sequence). CDR3 size: 13 residues. This CDR3 is CASSIMVPGELFF. The CDR3 coding sequence is TGTGCCAGTAGTATTATGGTCCCCGGGGAGCTGTTTTTT.

The chain has TRBV4-1 and TRBJ2-7; weak D call: TRBD2 (7 bases). CDR3 length: 15 amino acids. Per the germline V gene, CDR1 is MGHRA and CDR2 is YSYEKL. The germline V and J ends were trimmed by 0 bases and 0 bases, with 9 bases remaining between them. The CDR3 reads CASSQDAGASYEQYF. In nucleotides, the CDR3 is TGCGCCAGCAGCCAAGATGCGGGGGCCTCCTACGAGCAGTACTTC.

This chain links TRBV18 with TRBJ2-1, with 9 bases fitting TRBD1. The germline CDR1 and CDR2 sequences are KGHSH and LQKENI. V lost 5 bases and J lost 0; bases outside the gene matches: 8. The CDR3 is 17 amino acids. The CDR3 spells CASSGLGQGLSYNEQFF. As DNA, the CDR3 is TGTGCCAGCTCAGGTTTGGGACAGGGACTCTCCTACAATGAGCAGTTCTTC.

A remark on this clone: One end of the junction varies from germline; a read error may be responsible. The J gene is TRBJ2-3, the V gene TRBV7-3, with TRBD2 identical over 8 bases. The CDR3 is 14 residues long. In germline, CDR1 is SGHTA, CDR2 FQGTGA. The CDR3 DNA reads as TGTGCCAGCAGCTTAGGATCCGACGGGAGGGCTCTCACTTTT. As protein: CASSLGSDGRALTF.

The chain combines TRBV19 with TRBJ2-7; tentative D call: TRBD2 (7 bases). Germline assignment: CDR1 LNHDA and CDR2 SQIVND (reference sequence). The CDR3 sequence is 12 residues long. V lost 5 bases and J 5 bases, leaving 10 bases between the germline ends. The CDR3 DNA reads as TGTGCCAGTAGTTCGGGGGGCGACGAGCAGTACTTC. Its protein product is CASSSGGDEQYF. The complete variable domain, with remaining parts taken from reference TRBV19 and TRBJ2-7, reads DGGITQSPKYLFRKEGQNVTLSCEQNLNHDAMYWYRQDPGQGLRLIYYSQIVNDFQKGDIAEGYSVSREKKESFPLTVTSAQKNPTAFYLCASSSGGDEQYFGPGTRLTVT.

The CDR3 DNA sequence: TGCGCCAGCAGCCAAGATGCTAGGCTCAATGAGCAGTTCTTC. Its translation: CASSQDARLNEQFF. The J gene is TRBJ2-1, the V gene TRBV4-3; D remains unclear. V lost 0 bases and J lost 6, with 9 bases in between. The CDR3 is made up of 14 amino acids. The germline V gene encodes CDR1 LGHNA and CDR2 YSLEER.

This chain links TRBV12-5 with TRBJ2-7; TRBD1 might be the D (6 bases). The CDR3 runs to 12 residues. Germline-derived CDR1 and CDR2 are LGHNT and FRNRAP. V was cut by 6 bases and J by 5 bases, with 11 bases left in between. The DNA of the CDR3 is TGTGCTAGTGGCTTGACAGGCGACGAGCAGTACTTC. Its translation is CASGLTGDEQYF.

In its sample, this clone was seen a few times. The V gene is TRBV6-1, the J gene TRBJ1-2, with TRBD1 as a possible D gene (6 bases). The CDR3 is 14 amino acids. V lost 4 bases to trimming and J lost 4 bases, with 13 bases between them. Germline loops: CDR1 MNHNS, CDR2 SASEGT. Here the CDR3 reads CASSARTAIYGYTF. The CDR3 DNA reads TGTGCCAGCAGTGCCCGGACAGCAATCTATGGCTACACCTTC.

The chain uses TRBV7-2 and TRBJ2-7; D is possibly TRBD2 (7 bases). The V end was cut by 5 bases, the J end by 6 bases, with 17 bases between. Germline loops: CDR1 SGHTA, CDR2 FQGNSA. The CDR3 covers 14 residues. CDR3 coding DNA: TGTGCCAGCAGCCCAGGGGCGGGAGTTCGCGAGCAGTACTTC. Translation: CASSPGAGVREQYF.

V is TRBV27 and J is TRBJ1-1; TRBD1 matches at 7 bases. The CDR3 spans 14 residues. The germline CDR1 and CDR2 sequences are MNHEY and SMNVEV (reference sequence). Trimming removed 6 bases from V and 6 bases from J; junction bases left unmatched: 10. The CDR3 here is CASSLQGIGAEAFF. CDR3 nucleotide sequence: TGTGCCAGCAGCTTACAGGGGATAGGAGCTGAAGCTTTCTTT.

This clone showed up just a few times. This chain links TRBV27 with TRBJ2-7; D not certain. The germline V gene encodes CDR1 MNHEY and CDR2 SMNVEV (reference sequence). Trimming took off 3 bases at V and 3 bases at J, with 6 bases between the two ends. This CDR3 is 12 amino acids long. This CDR3 reads CASSLDGYEQYF. Here the CDR3 DNA reads TGTGCCAGCAGTTTGGACGGCTACGAGCAGTACTTC.

The genes are TRBV5-8 and TRBJ2-7; the match to TRBD1 covers 8 bases. The trim removed 2 bases at V and 2 bases at J, leaving 3 bases unmatched. There are 14 residues in the CDR3. In germline, CDR1 is SGHTS, CDR2 YDEGEE. The CDR3 loop is CASSLGQGPYEQYF. The CDR3 DNA follows: TGTGCCAGCAGCTTAGGACAGGGTCCCTACGAGCAGTACTTC.